Given below is one TCR beta chain in context. No antigen is known for it. No base qualities exist here, and no much larger clone lies one base off it. Mismatch repair deficiency was established in every enrolled patient by polymerase chain reaction or immunohistochemistry. TCR sequencing was carried out for a few patients who responded to pembrolizumab therapy. In the phase II trial, pembrolizumab PD-1 blockade was tested prospectively in advanced mismatch repair-deficient cancers, no matter which tissue of origin the cancers came from. Peripheral blood T cell samples were gathered serially, both before PD-1 blockade started and at multiple time points afterward. Blood sampling times were expressed in weeks after the first pembrolizumab dose. The library came from the immunoSEQ multiplex PCR assay. TCRdb provides this immuneACCESS table in a form limited to in-frame rearrangements. Some clones are lacking; in checked studies, under half of them reflect an unresolved V gene, and why the rest are absent is not known. A total of under 85,000 clones appear in this sample, approximately 82% of them only once. Clones ranked in the top ten supply about 5% of the sample.

As encoded in the germline V gene, CDR1 is SGHTA while CDR2 is FQGNSA. Its CDR3 holds 16 amino acids, cysteine through phenylalanine. Here the CDR3 DNA is all that survives: 48 bases in frame from base 1. The V and J ends are trimmed by 2 bases and 4 bases, leaving 15 bases between them. These data belong to a study of PD-1 blockade in mismatch repair-deficient tumors (dated by TCRdb to 2016 to 2017). Background on the whole study: The trial enrolled under 90 consecutive patients with about a dozen mismatch repair-deficient cancer types between late 2013 and September 2016, all previously treated and progressing. Tumor-associated T cell clones were tracked in the peripheral blood of patients responding to PD-1 blockade by deep sequencing of TCR CDR3 regions.

The paper's findings and limits, for the study overall: Tumor-resident clones, often undetectable in blood before treatment, expanded rapidly after pembrolizumab and then contracted, generally before radiologic responses.

The receptor was derived from an adult with mismatch repair-deficient cancer. The V gene is TRBV7-2 and the J gene is TRBJ2-1; the D gene is perhaps TRBD2, from 5 matching bases. The specimen was peripheral blood, collected 2 weeks after starting pembrolizumab. The CDR3 loop reads CASSLRRSGNYNEQFF. The nucleotide sequence is given as TGTGCCAGCAGCTTACGGAGGAGCGGAAATTACAATGAGCAGTTCTTC.